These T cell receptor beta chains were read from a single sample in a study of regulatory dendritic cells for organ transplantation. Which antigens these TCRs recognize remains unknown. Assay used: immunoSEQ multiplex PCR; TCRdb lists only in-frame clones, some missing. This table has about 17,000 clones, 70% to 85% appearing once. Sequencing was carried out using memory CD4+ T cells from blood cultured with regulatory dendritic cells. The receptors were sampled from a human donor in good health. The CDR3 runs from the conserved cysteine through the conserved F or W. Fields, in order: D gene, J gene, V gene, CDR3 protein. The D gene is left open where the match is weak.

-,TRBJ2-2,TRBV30,CAWSVLVGVSSGELFF
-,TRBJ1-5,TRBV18,CASSPSVGNQPQHF
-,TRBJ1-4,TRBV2,CASSGEVEKLFF
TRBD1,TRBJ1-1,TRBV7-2,CASSSRQGGNTEAFF
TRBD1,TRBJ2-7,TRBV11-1,CASSRRDRGAYEQYF
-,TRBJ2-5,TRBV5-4,CASSSQGIGETQYF
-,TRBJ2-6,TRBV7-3,CASSLPIAVSGANVLTF
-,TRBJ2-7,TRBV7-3,CASSLDSSYEQYF
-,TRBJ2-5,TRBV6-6,CASSYGVAGAQETQYF
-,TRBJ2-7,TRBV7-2,CASSLQRTAYEQYF
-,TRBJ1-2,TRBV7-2,CASSQIFSNYGYTF
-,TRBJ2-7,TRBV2,CASSEQGSSYEQYF
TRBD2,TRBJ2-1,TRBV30,CAWSTSGRGEQFF
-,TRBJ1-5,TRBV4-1,CASSPREGNQPQHF
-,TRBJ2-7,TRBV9,CASSSGNSGYEQYF
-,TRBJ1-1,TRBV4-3,CASSQASQGKAFF
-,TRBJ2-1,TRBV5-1,CASSLSDPTYNEQFF
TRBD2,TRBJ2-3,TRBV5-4,CASSRKREASTDTQYF
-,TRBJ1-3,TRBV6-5,CASRPTVGTGNTIYF
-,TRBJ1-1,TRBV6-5,CASQKGNTEAFF
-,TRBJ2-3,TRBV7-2,CASSFGRTDTQYF
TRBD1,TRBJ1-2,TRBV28,CASSLGAGTGPGYTF
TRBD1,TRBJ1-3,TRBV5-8,CASSHRQGASRNTIYF
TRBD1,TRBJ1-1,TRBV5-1,CASSLVQGARNTEAFF
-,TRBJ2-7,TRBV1,CTSSQDDRTARSYEQYF
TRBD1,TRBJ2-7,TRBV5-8,CASSREQGKIYEQYF
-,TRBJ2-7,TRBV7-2,CASSSEYEQYF
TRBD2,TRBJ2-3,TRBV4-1,CASSQDYPGGSIDTQYF
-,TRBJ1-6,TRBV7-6,CASSLGQGDSPLHF
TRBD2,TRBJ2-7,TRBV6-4,CASSDGGRRASGDEQYF
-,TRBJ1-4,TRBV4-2,CASSQAGAGHEKLFF
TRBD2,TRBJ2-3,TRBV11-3,CASSFTSGLTDTQYF
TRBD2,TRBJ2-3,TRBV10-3,CAISDPRGSGGTDTQYF
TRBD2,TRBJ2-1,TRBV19,CASSTKTSGRADEQFF
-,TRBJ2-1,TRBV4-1,CASSQEGLGEQFF
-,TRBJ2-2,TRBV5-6,CASSLVRTGELFF
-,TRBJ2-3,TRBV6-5,CASSSPGISDTQYF
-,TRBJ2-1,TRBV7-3,CASSPQHSNNEQFF
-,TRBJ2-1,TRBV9,CASSGPGVGLYNEQFF
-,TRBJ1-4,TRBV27,CASSYDRRNEKLFF
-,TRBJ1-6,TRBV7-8,CASSLGGANSPLHF
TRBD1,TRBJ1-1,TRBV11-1,CASSVDRGSEAFF
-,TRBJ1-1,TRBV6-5,CASSTPTDPEAFF
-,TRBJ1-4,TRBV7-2,CASSLVSSATNEKLFF
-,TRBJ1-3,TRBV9,CASSAERTGYTIYF
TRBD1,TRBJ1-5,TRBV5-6,CASSEYRGASSNQPQHF
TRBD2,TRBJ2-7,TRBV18,CASSPKTSGRYEQYF
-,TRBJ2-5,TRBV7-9,CASSLAYSQETQYF
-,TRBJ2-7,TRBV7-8,CASSLVWADSYEQYF
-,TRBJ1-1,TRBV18,CASSLNGGVHEAFF
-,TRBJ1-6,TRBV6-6,CASSYEGNPYSPLHF
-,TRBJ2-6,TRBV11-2,CASSLEGSGANVLTF
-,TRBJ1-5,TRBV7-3,CASSLTLDQPQHF
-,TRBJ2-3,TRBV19,CASKSVGGSTDTQYF
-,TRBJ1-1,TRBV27,CASSSRVRGTEAFF
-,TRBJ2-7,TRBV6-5,CASREAPSYEQYF
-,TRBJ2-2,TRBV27,CASSLRGGELFF